A selection of T cell receptor beta chains follows, all from one sample in a study of sequential checkpoint blockade in melanoma. Sequencing was performed with immunoSEQ multiplex PCR; in TCRdb, only in-frame clones are kept and a portion is missing. Among roughly 200 clones listed, about 25% were seen once. Material: tumor tissue (inferred from file names), obtained from a patient given nivolumab and ipilimumab in sequence. The receptors come from a human donor with melanoma. CDR3s include the opening cysteine and the closing phenylalanine or tryptophan. The D gene is left open where the match is weak. A clone size is listed for some rows: how often the clone was seen (once, few, many), or a class if it is expanded.

len,j_gene,v_gene,d_gene,abundance,CDR3nt,CDR3aa
16,TRBJ1-5,TRBV6-8,TRBD1,NA,TGTGCCAGCAGTTCCGGGACAGGGGGGACCAATCAGCCCCAGCATTTT,CASSSGTGGTNQPQHF
15,TRBJ1-5,TRBV6-7,TRBD1,few,TGTGCCAGCAGCCGTGACAGGGCGCCGGGGCAGCCCCAGCATTTT,CASSRDRAPGQPQHF
14,TRBJ2-3,TRBV28,TRBD1,few,TGTGCCAGCGGCAAGGACAGGGCTACAGACACGCAGTATTTT,CASGKDRATDTQYF
13,TRBJ1-2,TRBV12-5,NA,NA,TGTGCCAGCACCGAGGGGGGGCGTTATGGCTACACCTTC,CASTEGGRYGYTF
14,TRBJ1-1,TRBV18,NA,few,TGTGCCAGCTCACCGGGCCTTTCGAACACTGAAGCTTTCTTT,CASSPGLSNTEAFF
15,TRBJ2-2,TRBV11-3,TRBD1,few,TGTGCCAGCAGCCTCGACACAGGGGTTACCGGGGAGCTGTTTTTT,CASSLDTGVTGELFF
14,TRBJ1-1,TRBV11-3,NA,large,TGTGCCAGCAGCTTGTACAGGGAAGGCCCTGAAGCTTTCTTT,CASSLYREGPEAFF
15,TRBJ2-1,TRBV11-3,TRBD2,few,TGTGCCAGCAGCCTGGGAGCGGGGAGCTTTCGTGAGCAGTTCTTC,CASSLGAGSFREQFF
15,TRBJ2-3,TRBV2,NA,few,TGTGCCAGCAGCGCTAACCTCAAGGGCGCAGATACGCAGTATTTT,CASSANLKGADTQYF
15,TRBJ1-4,TRBV5-1,NA,NA,TGCGCCAGCAGCTTCTTGGGGCAGATTAATGAAAAACTGTTTTTT,CASSFLGQINEKLFF